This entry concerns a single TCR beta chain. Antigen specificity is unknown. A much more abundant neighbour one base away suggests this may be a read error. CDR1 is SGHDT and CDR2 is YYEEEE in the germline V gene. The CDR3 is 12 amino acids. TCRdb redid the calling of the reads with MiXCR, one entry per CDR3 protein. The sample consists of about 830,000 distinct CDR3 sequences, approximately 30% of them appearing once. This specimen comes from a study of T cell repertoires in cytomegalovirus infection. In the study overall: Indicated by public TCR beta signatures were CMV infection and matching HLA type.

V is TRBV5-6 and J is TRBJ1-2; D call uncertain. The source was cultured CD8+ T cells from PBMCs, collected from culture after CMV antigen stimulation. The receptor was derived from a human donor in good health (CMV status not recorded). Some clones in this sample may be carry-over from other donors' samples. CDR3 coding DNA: TGTGTCAGCAGCTGGCGAATGTTGGGCTACACCTTC. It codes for CVSSWRMLGYTF. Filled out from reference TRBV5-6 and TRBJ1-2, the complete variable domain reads DAGVTQSPTHLIKTRGQQVTLRCSPKSGHDTVSWYQQALGQGPQFIFQYYEEEERQRGNFPDRFSGHQFPNYSSELNVNALLLGDSALYLCVSSWRMLGYTFGSGTRLTVV.